The next 21 T cell receptor beta chains were all read from a single sample in a study of PD-L1 blockade in urothelial cancer. TCRdb's copy holds only in-frame clones and misses some; the assay was immunoSEQ multiplex PCR. Seen here are roughly 45,000 clones, 88% observed once, and the top ten hold about 14%. The material was PBMCs, obtained around atezolizumab (anti-PD-L1) treatment. Receptors originate from a woman aged 55-75 years with urothelial cancer.

The chain has TRBV2 and TRBJ2-7, with D perhaps matching TRBD1 (5 bases). The CDR3 is 16 amino acids. In germline, CDR1 is SNHLY, CDR2 FYNNEI. V was shortened by 3 bases and J by 3 bases, with 18 bases between the two germline ends. In nucleotides, the CDR3 is TGTGCCAGCAGTGAGGGCCCCCCAGGGAACAGCTACGAGCAGTACTTC. The encoded protein is CASSEGPPGNSYEQYF.

The CDR3 nucleotides read TGCGCCAGCAGCTTGGTCGCCGGGACAGAAATCTCCTACGAGCAGTACTTC. Translating gives CASSLVAGTEISYEQYF. The chain joins TRBV5-1 to TRBJ2-7; 7 nucleotides match TRBD1. V was pared by 0 bases and J by 0 bases, with 9 bases of the junction left unmatched. The CDR3 has 17 residues. Per the germline V gene, CDR1 is SGHRS and CDR2 is YFSETQ. The full variable domain, its missing parts supplied by reference TRBV5-1 and TRBJ2-7, is KAGVTQTPRYLIKTRGQQVTLSCSPISGHRSVSWYQQTPGQGLQFLFEYFSETQRNKGNFPGRFSGRQFSNSRSEMNVSTLELGDSALYLCASSLVAGTEISYEQYFGPGTRLTVT.

This sequence joins TRBV29-1 and TRBJ1-1; 7 bases fit TRBD1. CDR3 length: 16 amino acids. V gave up 3 bases and J gave up 1 base; unmatched junction bases: 11. Germline values: CDR1 SQVTM, CDR2 ANQGSEA. The CDR3 sequence is CSVDPRQGAPNTEAFF. DNA for the CDR3: TGCAGCGTTGATCCGAGACAGGGAGCTCCGAACACTGAAGCTTTCTTT.

The chain is built from TRBV2 and TRBJ2-1, with 7 bases that match TRBD2. Trimming took 7 bases from V and 4 from J; bases not matched to a gene: 10. Germline values: CDR1 SNHLY, CDR2 FYNNEI. The CDR3 runs 15 residues. CDR3 sequence: CASTRGRGEYNEQFF. The DNA of the CDR3 is TGTGCCAGCACCCGAGGTCGGGGGGAGTACAATGAGCAGTTCTTC.

This chain uses TRBV4-1 with TRBJ2-3; the D is unclear. Germline CDR1 is MGHRA and CDR2 is YSYEKL. The CDR3 totals 17 residues. The V and J ends lost 0 bases and 0 bases respectively, with 13 bases between them. DNA of the CDR3: TGCGCCAGCAGCCAAGAAGGTCCCCTGACTAGCACAGATACGCAGTATTTT. Protein: CASSQEGPLTSTDTQYF.

The J gene is TRBJ1-2, the V gene TRBV12-2; the D segment call TRBD1 is taken from the table without a DNA check. TRBV12-2 is shown as a pseudogene. CDR3 length equals 10 residues. The CDR3 loop is CGGQFYGYTF. The CDR3 DNA reads TGCGGGGGACAGTTCTATGGCTACACCTTC.

J is TRBJ1-1 and V is TRBV6-5; D not resolved. V was clipped by 2 bases and J by 4 bases, with 11 bases between them. The CDR3 is 14 residues long. In germline, CDR1 is MNHEY, CDR2 SVGAGI. CDR3 residues: CASSYAARGTEAFF. Written as DNA, the CDR3 is TGTGCCAGCAGTTACGCCGCGAGAGGCACTGAAGCTTTCTTT.

This rearrangement joins TRBV18 to TRBJ1-4, with 7 bases lining up with TRBD1. The J segment lost 5 bases and the V segment lost 6 bases, leaving 3 bases of the junction unmatched. The CDR3 is 13 amino acids. Germline V gene data show CDR1 as KGHSH and CDR2 as LQKENI. As DNA, the CDR3 is TGTGCCAGCTCTCCGGGACAGAATGAAAAACTGTTTTTT. Its protein is CASSPGQNEKLFF.

The chain employs TRBV5-6 and TRBJ2-5; maybe TRBD1 (7 bases). The CDR3 sequence is 16 residues long. Trimming took off 4 bases at V and 5 bases at J, with 21 bases between the two ends. Germline CDR1 SGHDT, CDR2 YYEEEE. CDR3 amino acids: CASSALGQGGIETQYF. CDR3 DNA sequence: TGTGCCAGCAGCGCGCTTGGTCAGGGGGGCATTGAGACCCAGTACTTC. The full variable domain, with the rest looked up from reference TRBV5-6 and TRBJ2-5, is DAGVTQSPTHLIKTRGQQVTLRCSPKSGHDTVSWYQQALGQGPQFIFQYYEEEERQRGNFPDRFSGHQFPNYSSELNVNALLLGDSALYLCASSALGQGGIETQYFGPGTRLLVL.

The genes are TRBV5-1 and TRBJ2-7; 7 bases line up with TRBD1. Germline CDR1 reads SGHRS; CDR2 reads YFSETQ. V lost 0 bases, J lost 3 bases, and 9 bases stayed unmatched. CDR3 length: 16 amino acids. The CDR3 DNA reads TGCGCCAGCAGCTTGGAACCCTGGACAGGCAACTACGAGCAGTACTTC. Its translation: CASSLEPWTGNYEQYF.

The chain has TRBV29-1 and TRBJ2-5; 7 nucleotides align to TRBD2. The germline V gene encodes CDR1 SQVTM and CDR2 ANQGSEA. With 3 bases clipped from V and 7 bases from J, the junction kept 14 bases outside the gene matches. The CDR3 is 15 amino acids. The CDR3 bases are TGCAGCGTTGACGGTTTGGGGGGGTACCCAGGGACCCAGTACTTC. Protein: CSVDGLGGYPGTQYF.

J is TRBJ2-3 and V is TRBV7-9; unclear D gene. Germline CDR1 and CDR2: SEHNR and FQNEAQ (reference sequence). Deletions cut 3 bases from V and 3 bases from J, with 7 bases between. This CDR3 is 13 amino acids long. CDR3 residues: CASSFTGTDTQYF. The CDR3 DNA is TGTGCCAGCAGCTTTACCGGGACAGATACGCAGTATTTT.

J is TRBJ1-1 and V is TRBV7-8; 7 bases match TRBD1. The junction had 6 bases not matched to a gene; V was cut back by 7 bases and J by 1 base. CDR3 length: 14 amino acids. Germline V CDR1 and CDR2: SGHVS, FQNEAQ. CDR3 residues: CASTPGQANTEAFF. CDR3 nucleotides: TGTGCCAGCACCCCCGGACAGGCGAACACTGAAGCTTTCTTT. Drawing the rest from reference TRBV7-8 and TRBJ1-1, the complete variable domain is GAGVSQSPRYKVAKRGQDVALRCDPISGHVSLFWYQQALGQGPEFLTYFQNEAQLDKSGLPSDRFFAERPEGSVSTLKIQRTQQEDSAVYLCASTPGQANTEAFFGQGTRLTVV.

The chain uses TRBV19 and TRBJ1-5; D uncertain. CDR1 and CDR2 (germline): LNHDA, SQIVND (reference sequence). Trimming pared 2 bases from V and 0 bases from J, leaving 8 bases between. CDR3 length equals 15 residues. The CDR3 is CASSISGYSNQPQHF. DNA for the CDR3: TGTGCCAGTAGTATAAGCGGCTATAGCAATCAGCCCCAGCATTTT.

The rearrangement uses TRBV7-2 and TRBJ1-1; 9 bases are shared with TRBD1. Germline assignment: CDR1 SGHTA and CDR2 FQGNSA. The CDR3 spans 16 residues. V was pared by 4 bases and J by 3 bases, with 9 bases of the junction left unmatched. The CDR3 protein is CASSSRDRAWDTEAFF. In nucleotides, the CDR3 is TGTGCCAGCAGCTCCCGGGACAGGGCTTGGGACACTGAAGCTTTCTTT.

The rearrangement uses TRBV28 and TRBJ2-7; 10 nucleotides agree with TRBD2. CDR3 length: 15 residues. With 6 bases clipped from V and 2 bases from J, the junction kept 7 bases outside the gene matches. Germline assignment: CDR1 MDHEN and CDR2 SYDVKM. The CDR3 loop is CASSSGLASTYEQYF. CDR3 nucleotide sequence: TGTGCCAGCAGCTCGGGACTAGCGTCTACCTACGAGCAGTACTTC.

The genes are TRBV12-5 and TRBJ2-1; weak D call: TRBD1 (6 bases). Germline V gene data show CDR1 as LGHNT and CDR2 as FRNRAP. This CDR3 comprises 15 residues. With 6 bases removed from V and 7 bases from J, the gap between germline ends came to 19 bases. CDR3 in amino acids: CASGSSRGALNEQFF. CDR3 DNA sequence: TGTGCTAGTGGCTCGTCCAGGGGTGCTCTAAATGAGCAGTTCTTC.

The CDR3 nucleotides are TGTGCCAGCAGCCAACCGGGACTAACATACGAGCAGTACTTC. It specifies CASSQPGLTYEQYF. This chain connects TRBV5-4 to TRBJ2-7, with 7 bases fitting TRBD2. Germline-derived CDR1 and CDR2 are SGHNT and YYREEE (reference sequence). After removal of 4 bases from V and 4 bases from J, the junction contained 8 bases not matched to a gene. The CDR3 length is 14 residues.

The chain joins TRBV19 to TRBJ1-2; 7 bases fit TRBD1. The J segment lost 5 bases and the V segment lost 9 bases, leaving 24 bases of the junction unmatched. The CDR3 runs 18 residues. Germline V gene data show CDR1 as LNHDA and CDR2 as SQIVND (reference sequence). As DNA, the CDR3 is TGTGCCAGCGCCAAACGGGTCGGGACAGCTGGAATCCAGTATGGCTACACCTTC. Protein: CASAKRVGTAGIQYGYTF.

The chain has TRBV7-2 and TRBJ1-4; the D is unclear. The germline V gene has CDR1 SGHTA and CDR2 FQGNSA. The CDR3 has 16 amino acids. The V end lost 3 bases, the J end lost 0 bases, and 11 bases lay between the germline ends. The CDR3 DNA reads as TGTGCCAGCAGCTTTCAGAGGGCAGCAACTAATGAAAAACTGTTTTTT. Encoded protein: CASSFQRAATNEKLFF.

This chain connects TRBV28 to TRBJ1-4; 8 bases align to TRBD1. CDR1 MDHEN and CDR2 SYDVKM come from the germline V gene. The ends lost 4 bases at V and 8 bases at J; junction bases unmatched: 6. The CDR3 is 14 amino acids. CDR3 in amino acids: CASSYGQGEEKLFF. The CDR3 DNA sequence: TGTGCCAGCAGTTACGGACAGGGAGAGGAAAAACTGTTTTTT.